This is a list of T cell receptor beta chains from one sample in a study of blood T cell repertoires in COVID-19. The repertoire was sequenced with immunoSEQ multiplex PCR; TCRdb's copy has only in-frame clones and lacks some. The table has about 210,000 clones, about 84% seen once. Source material: peripheral blood. Receptors originate from a human donor in a cohort sampled during active COVID-19. Each CDR3 is given with its conserved first and last residue. The D gene is left open where the match is weak. Clone size is not always given. Where it is, it says once, few, many or a class for expanded clones.

v_call: TRBV29-1
d_call: TRBD1
clone_size: -
j_call: TRBJ1-1
cdr3_aa: CSVEGTGYTEAFF
cdr3_nt: TGCAGCGTTGAGGGGACAGGGTACACTGAAGCTTTCTTT

v_call: TRBV5-4
d_call: -
clone_size: -
j_call: TRBJ2-7
cdr3_aa: CASRQLDSYEQYF
cdr3_nt: TGTGCCAGCAGGCAATTAGACTCCTACGAGCAGTACTTC

v_call: TRBV9
d_call: TRBD2
clone_size: once
j_call: TRBJ2-7
cdr3_aa: CASSVAGAERESLYEQYF
cdr3_nt: TGTGCCAGCAGCGTAGCGGGGGCTGAGCGGGAGAGTCTCTACGAGCAGTACTTC

v_call: TRBV28
d_call: -
clone_size: -
j_call: TRBJ2-7
cdr3_aa: CASRSGGYEQYF
cdr3_nt: TGTGCCAGCAGATCTGGCGGGTACGAGCAGTACTTC

v_call: TRBV19
d_call: TRBD1
clone_size: -
j_call: TRBJ1-4
cdr3_aa: CASSTLGQGGEKLFF
cdr3_nt: TGTGCCAGTAGTACTCTGGGACAGGGAGGAGAAAAACTGTTTTTT

v_call: TRBV4-3
d_call: -
clone_size: -
j_call: TRBJ1-4
cdr3_aa: CASSRVRSGDEKLFF
cdr3_nt: TGCGCCAGCAGCCGAGTACGGTCAGGGGACGAAAAACTGTTTTTT

v_call: TRBV30
d_call: TRBD1
clone_size: -
j_call: TRBJ2-1
cdr3_aa: CAYRDRGYNEQFF
cdr3_nt: TGTGCCTACCGGGACAGGGGCTACAATGAGCAGTTCTTC

v_call: TRBV18
d_call: TRBD1
clone_size: -
j_call: TRBJ1-1
cdr3_aa: CASKQGALSNTEAFF
cdr3_nt: TGTGCCAGCAAACAGGGGGCGCTTTCGAACACTGAAGCTTTCTTT

v_call: TRBV30
d_call: TRBD1
clone_size: -
j_call: TRBJ1-5
cdr3_aa: CAWSAGGSNQPQHF
cdr3_nt: TGTGCCTGGAGCGCAGGGGGGAGCAATCAGCCCCAGCATTTT

v_call: TRBV3-1/TRBV3-2
d_call: TRBD1
clone_size: -
j_call: TRBJ1-1
cdr3_aa: CASSRRDRVIMGTEAFF
cdr3_nt: TGTGCCAGCAGCCGTCGGGACAGGGTGATTATGGGCACTGAAGCTTTCTTT